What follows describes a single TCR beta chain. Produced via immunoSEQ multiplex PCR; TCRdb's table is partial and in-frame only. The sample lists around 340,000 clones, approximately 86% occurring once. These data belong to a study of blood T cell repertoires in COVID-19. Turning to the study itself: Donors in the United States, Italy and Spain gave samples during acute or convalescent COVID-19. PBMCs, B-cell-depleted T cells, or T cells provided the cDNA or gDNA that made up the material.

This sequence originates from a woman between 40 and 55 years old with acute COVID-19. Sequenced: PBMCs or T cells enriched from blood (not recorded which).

The CDR3 protein is CASSPDRVYYTGELFF. For the CDR3, the DNA is TGTGCCAGCAGTCCTGACAGGGTCTATTACACCGGGGAGCTGTTTTTT. V and J are TRBV6-6 and TRBJ2-2; 7 bases are shared with TRBD1. The CDR3 runs to 16 residues. The V segment lost 5 bases and the J segment 3 bases; nucleotides outside the gene matches: 9. Germline CDR1 and CDR2: MNHNY and SVGAGI (reference sequence).